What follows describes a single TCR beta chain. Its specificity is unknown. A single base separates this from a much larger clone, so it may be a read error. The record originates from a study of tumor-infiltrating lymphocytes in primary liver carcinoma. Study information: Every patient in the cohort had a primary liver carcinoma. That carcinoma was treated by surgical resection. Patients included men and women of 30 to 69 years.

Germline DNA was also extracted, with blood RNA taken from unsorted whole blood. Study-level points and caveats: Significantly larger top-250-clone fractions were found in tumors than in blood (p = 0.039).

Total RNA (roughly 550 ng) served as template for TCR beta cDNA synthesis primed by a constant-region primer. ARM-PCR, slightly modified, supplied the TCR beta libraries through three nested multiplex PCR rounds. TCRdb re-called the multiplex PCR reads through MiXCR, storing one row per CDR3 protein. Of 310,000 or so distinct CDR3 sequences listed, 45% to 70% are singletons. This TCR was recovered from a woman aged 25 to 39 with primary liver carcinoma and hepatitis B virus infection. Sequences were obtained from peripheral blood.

The CDR3, as DNA: TGTGTCAGCAGTTACAGGGTAGACTACGAGCAGTACTTC. Encoded protein: CVSSYRVDYEQYF. This chain joins TRBV6-5 and TRBJ2-7; tentatively, D is TRBD1 (6 bases). The CDR3 spans 13 residues. CDR1 is MNHEY and CDR2 is SVGAGI in the germline V gene.